This T cell receptor (beta chain) was documented in a study of T-cell memory formation after mild COVID-19. It was 5'RACE with constant-segment primers that produced the TCR alpha and TCR beta cDNA libraries, which carried sample barcodes and UMIs. Using its own MiXCR run on the 5' RACE reads, TCRdb lists one record per CDR3 protein. This table has 250,000 to 300,000 distinct CDR3 sequences, about 16% appearing once. This clonotype was counted only a few times. This clonotype originated in a man between 18 and 35 years old who had mild COVID-19 (a few samples of this study predate the infection). Cell type and time point are not known. Material: PBMCs or a T cell subset sorted from them (not recorded which).

The CDR3 is CASSLRGISDQPQHF. The CDR3 DNA sequence: TGTGCCAGCAGTTTAAGGGGAATATCGGATCAGCCCCAGCATTTT. V gene TRBV7-8 combines with J gene TRBJ1-5; a weak D match, TRBD1 (5 bases). Germline V gives CDR1 SGHVS, CDR2 FQNEAQ. Trimming pared 6 bases from V and 5 bases from J, leaving 17 bases between. This CDR3 spans 15 amino acids.